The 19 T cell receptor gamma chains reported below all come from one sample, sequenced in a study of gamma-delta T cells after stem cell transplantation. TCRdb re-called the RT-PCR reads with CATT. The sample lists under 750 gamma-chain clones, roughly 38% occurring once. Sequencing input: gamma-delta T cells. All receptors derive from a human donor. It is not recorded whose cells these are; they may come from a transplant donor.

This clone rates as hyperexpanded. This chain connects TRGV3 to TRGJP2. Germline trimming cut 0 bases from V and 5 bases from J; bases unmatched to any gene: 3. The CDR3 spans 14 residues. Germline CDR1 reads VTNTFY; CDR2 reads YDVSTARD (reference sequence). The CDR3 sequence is CATWDRWSDWIKTF. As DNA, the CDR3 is TGTGCCACCTGGGACAGGTGGAGTGATTGGATCAAGACGTTT.

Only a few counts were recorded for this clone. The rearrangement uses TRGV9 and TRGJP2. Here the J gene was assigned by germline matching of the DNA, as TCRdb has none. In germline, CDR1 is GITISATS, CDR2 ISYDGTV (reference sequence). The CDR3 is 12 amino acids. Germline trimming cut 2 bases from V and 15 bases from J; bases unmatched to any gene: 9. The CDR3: CALWEAHLVKTF. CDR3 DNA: TGTGCCTTGTGGGAGGCTCATTTGGTCAAGACGTTT.

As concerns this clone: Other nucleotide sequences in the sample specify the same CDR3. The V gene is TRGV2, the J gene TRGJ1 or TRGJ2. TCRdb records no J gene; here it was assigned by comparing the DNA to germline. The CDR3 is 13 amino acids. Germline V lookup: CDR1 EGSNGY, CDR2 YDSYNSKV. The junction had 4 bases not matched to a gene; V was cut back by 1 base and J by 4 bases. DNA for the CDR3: TGTGCCACCTGGGACGGTCGCTATTATAAGAAACTCTTT. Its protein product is CATWDGRYYKKLF.

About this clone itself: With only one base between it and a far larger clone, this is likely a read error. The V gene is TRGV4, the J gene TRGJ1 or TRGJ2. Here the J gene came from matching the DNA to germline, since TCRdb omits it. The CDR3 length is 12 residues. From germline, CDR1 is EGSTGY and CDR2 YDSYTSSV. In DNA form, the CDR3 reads TGTGCCACCCGGGATGGGCGGTATAAGAAACTCTTT. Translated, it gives CATRDGRYKKLF.

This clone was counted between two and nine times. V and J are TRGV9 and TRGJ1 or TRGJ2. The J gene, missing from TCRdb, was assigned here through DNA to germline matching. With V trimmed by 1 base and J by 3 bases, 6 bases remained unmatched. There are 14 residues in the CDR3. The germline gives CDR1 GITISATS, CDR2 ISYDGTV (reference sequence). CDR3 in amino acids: CALWEVSCYYKKLF. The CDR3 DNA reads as TGTGCCTTGTGGGAGGTCTCTTGTTATTATAAGAAACTCTTT.

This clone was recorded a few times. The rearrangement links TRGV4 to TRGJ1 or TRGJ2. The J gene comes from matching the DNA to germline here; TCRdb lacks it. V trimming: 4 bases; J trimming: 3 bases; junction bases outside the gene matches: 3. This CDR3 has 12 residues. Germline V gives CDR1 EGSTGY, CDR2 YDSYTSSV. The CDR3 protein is CATWDLYYKKLF. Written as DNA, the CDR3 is TGTGCCACCTGGGACCTTTATTATAAGAAACTCTTT.

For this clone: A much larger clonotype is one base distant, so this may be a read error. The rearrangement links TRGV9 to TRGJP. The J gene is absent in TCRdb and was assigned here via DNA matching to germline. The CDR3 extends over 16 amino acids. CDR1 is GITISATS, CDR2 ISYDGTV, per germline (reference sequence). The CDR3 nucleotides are TGTGCCTTGTGGGAGGTGTCGCCGTTGGGCATAAAAATCAAGGTATTT. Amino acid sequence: CALWEVSPLGIKIKVF.

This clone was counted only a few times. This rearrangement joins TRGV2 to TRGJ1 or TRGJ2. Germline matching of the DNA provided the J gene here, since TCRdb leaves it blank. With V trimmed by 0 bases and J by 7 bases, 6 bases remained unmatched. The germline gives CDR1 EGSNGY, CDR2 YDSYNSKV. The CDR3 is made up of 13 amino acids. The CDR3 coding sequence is TGTGCCACCTGGGACGGGCCGGGGTATAAGAAACTCTTT. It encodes CATWDGPGYKKLF.

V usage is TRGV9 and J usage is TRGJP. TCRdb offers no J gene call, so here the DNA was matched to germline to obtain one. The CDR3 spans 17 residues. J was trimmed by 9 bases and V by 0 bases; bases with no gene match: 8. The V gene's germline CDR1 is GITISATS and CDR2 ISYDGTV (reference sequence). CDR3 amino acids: CALWEVLSGLGKKIKVF. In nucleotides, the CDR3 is TGTGCCTTGTGGGAGGTGTTATCAGGGTTGGGCAAAAAAATCAAGGTATTT.

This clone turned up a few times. Written as DNA, the CDR3 is TGTGCCACCTGGGACGGTTATAGTAGTGATTGGATCAAGACGTTT. It codes for CATWDGYSSDWIKTF. This chain connects TRGV2 to TRGJP2. No J segment appears in TCRdb, so it was assigned here by matching the sequence to germline. Germline assignment: CDR1 EGSNGY and CDR2 YDSYNSKV. V trimming: 1 base; J trimming: 0 bases; junction bases outside the gene matches: 2. CDR3 length: 15 amino acids.

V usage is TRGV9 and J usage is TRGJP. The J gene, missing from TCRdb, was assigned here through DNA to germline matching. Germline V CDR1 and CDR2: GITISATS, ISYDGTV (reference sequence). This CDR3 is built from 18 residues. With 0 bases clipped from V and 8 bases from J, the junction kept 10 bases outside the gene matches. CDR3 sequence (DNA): TGTGCCTTGTGGGAGGTGCATGCAGAAAAGTTGGGCAAAAAAATCAAGGTATTT. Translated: CALWEVHAEKLGKKIKVF.

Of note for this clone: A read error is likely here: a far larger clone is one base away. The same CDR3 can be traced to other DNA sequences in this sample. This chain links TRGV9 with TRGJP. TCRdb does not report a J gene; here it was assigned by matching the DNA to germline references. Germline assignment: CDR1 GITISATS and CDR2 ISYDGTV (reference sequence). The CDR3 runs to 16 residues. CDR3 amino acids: CALWEVQELGKKIKVF. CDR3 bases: TGTGCCTTATGGGAGGTACAAGAGTTGGGCAAAAAAATCAAGGTATTT.

The CDR3 bases are TGTGCCACCTGGGATGTTTGGGCTTATAAGAAACTCTTT. Amino acids: CATWDVWAYKKLF. The chain carries TRGV4 and TRGJ1 or TRGJ2. TCRdb lists no J gene, so it was determined here by aligning the DNA to germline. J was trimmed by 6 bases and V by 2 bases; bases with no gene match: 7. Germline V CDR1 and CDR2: EGSTGY, YDSYTSSV. This CDR3 has 13 amino acids.

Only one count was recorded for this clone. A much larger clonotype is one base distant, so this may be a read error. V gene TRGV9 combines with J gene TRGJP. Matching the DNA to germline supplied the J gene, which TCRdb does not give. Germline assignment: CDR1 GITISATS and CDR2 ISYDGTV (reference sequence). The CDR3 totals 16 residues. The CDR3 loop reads CALWGVRELGKKIKVF. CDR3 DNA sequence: TGTGCCTTGTGGGGGGTGCGAGAGTTGGGCAAAAAAATCAAGGTATTT.

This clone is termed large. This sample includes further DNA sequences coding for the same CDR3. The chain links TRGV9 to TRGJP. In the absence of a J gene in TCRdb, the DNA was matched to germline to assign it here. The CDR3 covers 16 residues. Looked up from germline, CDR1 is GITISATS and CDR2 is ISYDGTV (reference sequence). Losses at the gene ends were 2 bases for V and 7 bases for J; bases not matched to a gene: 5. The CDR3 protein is CALWEGGELGKKIKVF. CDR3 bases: TGTGCCTTGTGGGAGGGCGGGGAGTTGGGCAAAAAAATCAAGGTATTT.

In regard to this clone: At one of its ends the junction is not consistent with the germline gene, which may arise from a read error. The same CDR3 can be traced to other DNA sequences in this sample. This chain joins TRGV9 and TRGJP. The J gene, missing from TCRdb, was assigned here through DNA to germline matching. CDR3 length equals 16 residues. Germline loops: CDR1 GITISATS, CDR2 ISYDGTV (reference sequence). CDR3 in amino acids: CALWEPRELGKKIKVF. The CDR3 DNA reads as TGCGCCTTGTGGGAGCCAAGAGAGTTGGGCAAAAAAATCAAGGTATTT.

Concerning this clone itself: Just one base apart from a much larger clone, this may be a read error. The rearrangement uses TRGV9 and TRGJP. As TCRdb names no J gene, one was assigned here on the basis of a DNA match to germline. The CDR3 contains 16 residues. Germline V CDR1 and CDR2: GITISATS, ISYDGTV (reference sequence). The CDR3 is CALWEAKELDKKIKVF. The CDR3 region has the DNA TGTGCCTTGTGGGAGGCGAAAGAGTTGGACAAAAAAATCAAGGTATTT.

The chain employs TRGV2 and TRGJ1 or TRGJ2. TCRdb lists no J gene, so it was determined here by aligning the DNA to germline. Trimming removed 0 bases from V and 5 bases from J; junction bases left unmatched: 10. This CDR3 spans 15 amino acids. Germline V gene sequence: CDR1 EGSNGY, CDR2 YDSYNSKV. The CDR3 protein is CATWDGPSLNYKKLF. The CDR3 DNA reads TGTGCCACCTGGGACGGGCCTAGTCTAAATTATAAGAAACTCTTT.

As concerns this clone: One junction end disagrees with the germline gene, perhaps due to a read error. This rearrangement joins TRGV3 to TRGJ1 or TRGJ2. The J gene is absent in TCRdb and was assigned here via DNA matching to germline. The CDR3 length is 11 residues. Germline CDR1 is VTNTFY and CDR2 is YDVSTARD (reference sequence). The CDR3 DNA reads TGTGCCGCCTGGGAGTGGTATAAGAAACTCTTT. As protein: CAAWEWYKKLF.